The clone carrying this T cell receptor beta chain has more than one count but fewer than ten. The time point: newly diagnosed GD, antithyroid drugs for less than 3 months. Extracted PBMC RNA gave rise to the TCR library. The patients included were those that came from an endocrinology department in Xi'an, China. To make TCR beta libraries, researchers used iRepertoire HTBI primers and Arm-PCR of CDR3 regions. TCRdb re-called the multiplex PCR reads with MiXCR, one entry per CDR3 protein. The table shows about 530,000 distinct CDR3 sequences, with approximately 16% occurring only once. This sample is part of a study of regulatory T cells in long-lasting Graves disease. The CDR3 length is 16 residues. CDR1 and CDR2 (germline): ENHRY, SYGVKD. With V trimmed by 0 bases and J by 3 bases, 7 bases remained unmatched. This same sample was also taken into another study, of T cells in Graves' hyperthyroidism and ophthalmopathy.

The TCR originated in a middle-aged woman with Graves disease. This specimen consisted of peripheral blood mononuclear cells (PBMCs), obtained at new diagnosis, from a patient treated with antithyroid drugs. The chain uses TRBV10-3 and TRBJ1-2; 7 nucleotides align to TRBD1. CDR3 DNA sequence: TGTGCCATCAGTGAGTCGCTGGCCAGGGGGGACTATGGCTACACCTTC. It is translated as CAISESLARGDYGYTF.